These 5 T cell receptor beta chains were sequenced from one sample in a study of cytomegalovirus exposure and HLA in healthy donors. The PCR employed 60 Vbeta primers together with 13 Jbeta primers. The repertoire was sequenced with immunoSEQ multiplex PCR; TCRdb's copy has only in-frame clones and lacks some. The table includes 100,000 to 150,000 clones, 15% to 17% detected once. The sample was PBMCs. These receptors were taken from a woman aged 18 to 35 in good health and CMV-seronegative.

The chain links TRBV6-1 to TRBJ1-1; no reliable D call. Germline V CDR1 and CDR2: MNHNS, SASEGT. The CDR3 sequence is 13 residues long. V gave up 6 bases and J gave up 1 base, with 9 bases separating them. The CDR3 DNA follows: TGTGCCAGCAGGGTGAAACAGAACACTGAAGCTTTCTTT. Protein product: CASRVKQNTEAFF.

This clone was picked up a small number of times. This rearrangement joins TRBV27 to TRBJ1-2; D is uncertain. The germline CDR1 and CDR2 sequences are MNHEY and SMNVEV (reference sequence). The CDR3 consists of 11 residues. V dropped 10 bases and J dropped 1 base, with 7 bases sitting between them. CDR3 sequence (DNA): TGTGCCAACAGCATTAACTATGGCTACACCTTC. Amino acids: CANSINYGYTF.

This clone occurred a few times. The identical CDR3 is also encoded by other nucleotide sequences in the sample. The CDR3: CASSYGMNTEAFF. The CDR3, as DNA: TGTGCCAGCAGTTATGGCATGAACACTGAAGCTTTCTTT. The chain couples TRBV6-5 to TRBJ1-1; no definite D call. V lost 3 bases and J 0 bases, leaving 5 bases between the germline ends. The germline CDR1 and CDR2 sequences are MNHEY and SVGAGI. CDR3 length: 13 amino acids.

This clone has more than one count but fewer than ten. As DNA, the CDR3 is TGTGCCAGCAGCCACCGGGGCACTGAAGCTTTCTTT. Translated: CASSHRGTEAFF. The V and J genes are TRBV16 and TRBJ1-1; D ambiguous. The CDR3 extends over 12 amino acids. V lost 3 bases and J lost 4, with 6 bases in between. Germline V gene sequence: CDR1 KGHSY, CDR2 FQNENV. Full variable domain (remainder filled in from reference TRBV16 and TRBJ1-1): GEEVAQTPKHLVRGEGQKAKLYCAPIKGHSYVFWYQQVLKNEFKFLISFQNENVFDETGMPKERFSAKCLPNSPCSLEIQATKLEDSAVYFCASSHRGTEAFFGQGTRLTVV.

A few counts support this clone. This chain connects TRBV28 to TRBJ1-5, with 9 bases identical to TRBD1. V shed 3 bases, J shed 5 bases, and the junction held 2 bases outside the gene matches. The germline CDR1 and CDR2 sequences are MDHEN and SYDVKM. This CDR3 is built from 14 residues. CDR3 sequence reads: CASSFGQGYQPQHF. In DNA form, the CDR3 reads TGTGCCAGCAGTTTCGGACAGGGGTATCAGCCCCAGCATTTT.